The entry below describes one T cell receptor beta chain. Its antigen is unknown. No much larger clonotype is one base removed from it; base qualities were not supplied. Whole blood was collected in K2EDTA tubes by collaborating institutions according to the institutions' own protocols. Collaborator samples were shipped for TCRbeta analysis as frozen whole blood, isolated PBMCs, or DNA extracted from either sample type. This sample was included in a study of blood T cell repertoires in COVID-19 (dated by TCRdb to the early 2020s). Concerning the study at large: Samples covering the acute and convalescent phases of COVID-19 were provided by collaborators in the United States, Italy and Spain. The material from the prospective study consisted of cDNA or gDNA derived from T cells, B-cell-depleted T cells, or PBMCs. Subjects who had been exposed to COVID-19, were actively infected with it, or had recovered from it provided the deeply sampled blood TCRbeta repertoires that made up the dataset. The repertoires were released in a freely available public database intended as a resource for research on the immune response to SARS-CoV-2. Samples were obtained from the ongoing ImmuneRACE study (first 160 participants) and from 1,254 subjects provided by 6 global collaborators. A de-identified subject ID, COVID-19 status, age in years and sex were almost always included in the sample metadata. Where available, HLA class I and class II types were taken from metadata supplied by the sample provider and were not determined by assay-based typing.

TCRbeta CDR3 regions were amplified from genomic DNA by means of the immunoSEQ Assay, a bias-controlled multiplex PCR. The original pipeline was this. Within the assay, amplification of reference gene primers was used to estimate how many nucleated cells each sample contained. Sequence reads were collapsed and filtered to measure the absolute abundance of every unique TCRbeta CDR3 rearrangement. For each sample, productive Simpson clonality was calculated as the square root of Simpson's diversity index over productive rearrangements. Not all clones reach the TCRdb copy of this immuneACCESS table, which keeps in-frame sequences only. Checked studies attribute under half of the gap to unresolved V genes and leave the rest unexplained. D and trimming come from the DNA, and the V and J calls and clone size come from that table. The sample has 300,000 or so clones on record, roughly 84% of them singletons. Clones ranked in the top ten supply 1% of the sample.

General study outcomes and caveats: The amount of clinical and demographic metadata varied by source and participant and was provided uncurated.

The sample was peripheral blood. The TCR was taken from a man aged 45-65 years with active or convalescent COVID-19.

The DNA sequence reads TGTGCCAGCAGTTTACTCCGGGGGGGCTTGACCTACAATGAGCAGTTCTTC. It specifies CASSLLRGGLTYNEQFF. The V gene is TRBV27 and the J gene is TRBJ2-1; 8 bases in the middle match TRBD2. CDR1 and CDR2 are drawn from the germline V gene (reference sequence): MNHEY, SMNVEV. V is trimmed back by 2 bases and J by 2 bases, and the junction contains 8 bases that no gene match accounts for. The CDR3 goes from the cysteine to the phenylalanine over 17 residues. Of all the DNA, just the CDR3 is kept, 51 bases in frame from base 1.